This T cell receptor (beta chain) comes out of a study of T cells expressing NK-cell markers. About the study: Source material for TCR beta repertoires consisted of sorted CD3+CD56+NKG2C+, CD3+CD56+NKG2C- and CD3+CD56-NKG2C+ T cells. Study outcomes and limitations: The study found dominant NKG2C+ clonotypes at roughly 1.0-8% of CD8+ T cells in six donors.

For TCR beta, cDNA was produced by 5'RACE template switching with UMIs. No DNA is given; TCRdb re-called the 5' RACE reads and lists each CDR3 protein once. The listing contains about 550,000 distinct CDR3 sequences. A note on this clonotype: Its antigen is unknown.

Germline values: CDR1 SGHKS, CDR2 YYEKEE (reference sequence). The CDR3 has 15 amino acids. This clonotype was sampled from a man younger than 35 in good health. The sequenced material came from blood T cells: a sorted CD56 or NKG2C T cell subset, CD4+ or CD8+ T cells, or bulk PBMC T cells (not recorded which). V and J are TRBV5-5 and TRBJ2-7; TCRdb reports TRBD1, a call that lacks DNA to check it against. CDR3 loop: CASSSKGQFSYEQYF.